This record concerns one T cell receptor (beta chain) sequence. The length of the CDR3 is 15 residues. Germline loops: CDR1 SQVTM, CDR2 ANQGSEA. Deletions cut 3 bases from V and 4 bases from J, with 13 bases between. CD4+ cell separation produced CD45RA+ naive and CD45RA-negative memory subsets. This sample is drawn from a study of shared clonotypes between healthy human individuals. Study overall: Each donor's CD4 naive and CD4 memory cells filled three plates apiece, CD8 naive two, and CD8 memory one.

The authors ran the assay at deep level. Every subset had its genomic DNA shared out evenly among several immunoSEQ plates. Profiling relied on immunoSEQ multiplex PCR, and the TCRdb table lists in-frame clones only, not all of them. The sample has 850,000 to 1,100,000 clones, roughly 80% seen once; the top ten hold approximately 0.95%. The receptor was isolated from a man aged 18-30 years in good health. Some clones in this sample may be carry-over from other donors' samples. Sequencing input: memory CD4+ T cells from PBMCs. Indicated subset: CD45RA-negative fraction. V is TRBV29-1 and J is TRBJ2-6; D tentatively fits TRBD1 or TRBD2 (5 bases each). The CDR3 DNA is TGCAGCGTTGAGACGGGGACCTCGGGGGCCAACGTCCTGACTTTC. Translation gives CSVETGTSGANVLTF.